This T cell receptor beta chain came from a study of cytomegalovirus exposure and HLA in healthy donors. As for the study in general: Among the 398 donors who were genotyped, around 77% fell in the genetic ancestry cluster that is associated with self-reported Caucasian donors. The study's findings and limits: A prior analysis recorded that most TCR beta V segments were productive about 87% or about 30% of the time. Among TCR beta chains, those listed as cytomegalovirus-associated numbered under 200.

A word on this clone: Its antigen is unidentified.

The V gene end was trimmed by 2 bases and the J gene end by 3 bases; junction bases not matched to a gene: 13. This CDR3 spans 18 amino acids. Germline CDR1 is SGHVS and CDR2 is FQNEAQ. The PCR made use of 60 Vbeta and 13 Jbeta primers. Sequencing used immunoSEQ multiplex PCR; TCRdb keeps in-frame clones, though not all of them. The table records about 200,000 clones, roughly 80% of them present only once. This clonotype was obtained from a woman in her late teens or twenties in good health and CMV-seronegative. The specimen was PBMCs. V gene TRBV7-8 combines with J gene TRBJ2-7; 10 nucleotides line up with TRBD2. CDR3 sequence: CASSLQGLAGAPNYEQYF. CDR3 nucleotide sequence: TGTGCCAGCAGCTTACAGGGCCTAGCGGGAGCCCCAAACTACGAGCAGTACTTC.